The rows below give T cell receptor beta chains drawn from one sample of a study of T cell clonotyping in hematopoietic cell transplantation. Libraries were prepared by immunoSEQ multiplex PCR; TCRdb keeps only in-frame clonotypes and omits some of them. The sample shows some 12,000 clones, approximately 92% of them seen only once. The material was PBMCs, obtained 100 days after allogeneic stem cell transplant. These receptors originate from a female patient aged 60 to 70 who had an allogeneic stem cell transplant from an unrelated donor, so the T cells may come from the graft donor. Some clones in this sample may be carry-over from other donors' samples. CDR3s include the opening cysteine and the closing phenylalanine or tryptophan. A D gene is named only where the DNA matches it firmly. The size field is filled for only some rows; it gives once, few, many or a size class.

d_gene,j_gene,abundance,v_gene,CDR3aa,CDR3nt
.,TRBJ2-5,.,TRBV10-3,CASSYAPKETQYF,TGTGCCAGCAGTTACGCCCCGAAAGAGACCCAGTACTTC
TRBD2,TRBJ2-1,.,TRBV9,CASSDRLAGAPSSYNEQFF,TGTGCCAGCAGCGACCGACTAGCGGGCGCGCCTAGCTCCTACAATGAGCAGTTCTTC
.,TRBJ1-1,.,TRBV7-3,CASQGPNTEAFF,TGTGCCAGCCAGGGACCGAACACTGAAGCTTTCTTT
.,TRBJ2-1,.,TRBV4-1,CASSPAGGDEQFF,TGCGCCAGCAGCCCAGCGGGCGGCGATGAGCAGTTCTTC
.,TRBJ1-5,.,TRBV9,CAARVANQPQHF,TGTGCAGCAAGGGTCGCGAATCAGCCCCAGCATTTT
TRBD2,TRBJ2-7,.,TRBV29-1,CSGLADSYEQYF,TGCAGCGGTCTAGCGGATTCCTACGAGCAGTACTTC
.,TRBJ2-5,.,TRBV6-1,CASSEGSRGETQYF,TGTGCCAGCAGTGAAGGCTCCCGGGGAGAGACCCAGTACTTC
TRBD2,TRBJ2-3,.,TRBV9,CASSLGLAGSTDTQYF,TGTGCCAGCAGCTTAGGACTAGCGGGGAGCACAGATACGCAGTATTTT
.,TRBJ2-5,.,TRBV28,CASTRPQERYQETQYF,TGTGCCAGCACCCGCCCGCAAGAGCGGTACCAAGAGACCCAGTACTTC
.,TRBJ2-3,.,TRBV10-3,CAISEGSGPFTDTQYF,TGTGCCATCAGTGAGGGAAGCGGACCCTTCACAGATACGCAGTATTTT
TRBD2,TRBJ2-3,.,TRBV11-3,CASSFGRGTVTDTQYF,TGTGCCAGCAGCTTTGGGAGGGGAACCGTCACAGATACGCAGTATTTT
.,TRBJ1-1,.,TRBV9,CASSPVLVKVLYTEAFF,TGTGCCAGCAGCCCAGTTTTGGTGAAGGTTTTATACACTGAAGCTTTCTTT
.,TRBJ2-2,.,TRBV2,CASSAFSAGELFF,TGTGCCAGCAGTGCCTTCTCGGCCGGGGAGCTGTTTTTT
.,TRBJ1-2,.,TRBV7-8,CASSPPSLSGYGYTF,TGTGCCAGCAGCCCCCCCTCGCTAAGCGGCTATGGCTACACCTTC
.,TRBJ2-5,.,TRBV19,CASSIAVEETQYF,TGTGCCAGTAGTATAGCCGTGGAAGAGACCCAGTACTTC
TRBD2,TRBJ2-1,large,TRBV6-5,CASASSGTIYNEQFF,TGTGCCAGCGCGTCTAGCGGGACTATCTACAATGAGCAGTTCTTC
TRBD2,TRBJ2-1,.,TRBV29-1,CSVEGGLAGEYNEQFF,TGCAGCGTTGAAGGCGGACTAGCGGGAGAGTACAATGAGCAGTTCTTC
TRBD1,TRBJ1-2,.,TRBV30,CAWGQGNYGYTF,TGTGCCTGGGGACAGGGTAACTATGGCTACACCTTC
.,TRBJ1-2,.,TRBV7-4,CASSLEGLATFNYGYTF,TGTGCCAGCAGCTTAGAGGGTCTAGCCACCTTTAACTATGGCTACACCTTC
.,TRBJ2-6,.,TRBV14,CASSLQLSGANVLTF,TGTGCCAGCAGCCTCCAACTCTCCGGGGCCAACGTCCTGACTTTC
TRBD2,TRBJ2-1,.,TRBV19,CASSTTSGRVNEQFF,TGTGCCAGTAGTACCACTAGCGGGAGGGTCAATGAGCAGTTCTTC
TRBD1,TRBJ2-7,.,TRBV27,CASSTQGAAFEQYF,TGTGCCAGCAGTACGCAGGGGGCAGCGTTCGAGCAGTACTTC
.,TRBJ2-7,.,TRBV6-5,CASSTLASQSYEQYF,TGTGCCAGCAGTACATTAGCGTCCCAATCCTACGAGCAGTACTTC
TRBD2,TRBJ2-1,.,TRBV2,CAIAGVSYNEQFF,TGTGCCATCGCGGGGGTTTCCTACAATGAGCAGTTCTTC
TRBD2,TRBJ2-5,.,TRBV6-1,CASRRLAGVETQYF,TGTGCCAGCCGGCGACTAGCGGGAGTTGAGACCCAGTACTTC
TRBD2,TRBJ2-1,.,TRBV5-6,CASSFSPGGPDNEQFF,TGTGCCAGCAGCTTTTCTCCGGGAGGGCCCGACAATGAGCAGTTCTTC
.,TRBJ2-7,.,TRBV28,CASSPGQTYEQYF,TGTGCCAGCAGCCCTGGACAGACCTACGAGCAGTACTTC
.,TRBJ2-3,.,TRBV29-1,CSVGDSTDTQYF,TGCAGCGTTGGGGATAGCACAGATACGCAGTATTTT
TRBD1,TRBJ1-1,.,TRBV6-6,CASSPPKGQGNTEAFF,TGTGCCAGCAGTCCTCCTAAAGGACAGGGAAACACTGAAGCTTTCTTT
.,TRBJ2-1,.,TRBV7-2,CASSPRLARERNEQFF,TGTGCCAGCAGCCCAAGGCTAGCGAGAGAACGGAATGAGCAGTTCTTC
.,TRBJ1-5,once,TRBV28,CASSLLGRINQPQHF,TGTGCCAGCAGTTTATTAGGGAGGATAAATCAGCCCCAGCATTTT
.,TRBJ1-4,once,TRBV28,CASSWITNEKLFF,TGTGCCAGCAGTTGGATAACTAATGAAAAACTGTTTTTT
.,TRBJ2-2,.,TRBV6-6,CATYLGQYSGELFF,TGTGCCACCTATTTAGGGCAGTATTCCGGGGAGCTGTTTTTT
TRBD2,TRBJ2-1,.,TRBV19,CASSILAGTYNEQFF,TGTGCCAGTAGTATACTAGCGGGTACGTACAATGAGCAGTTCTTC
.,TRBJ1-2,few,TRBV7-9,CASSLRGIDYGYTF,TGTGCCAGCTCCCTGAGGGGGATTGACTATGGCTACACCTTC
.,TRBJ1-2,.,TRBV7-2,CASSSQGAYGDYTF,TGTGCCAGCAGCTCCCAAGGTGCCTATGGTGACTACACCTTC
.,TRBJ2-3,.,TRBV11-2,CASTGGSAASTDTQYF,TGTGCCAGCACCGGTGGGTCCGCGGCTAGCACAGATACGCAGTATTTT
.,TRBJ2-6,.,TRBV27,CASSWGSYSGANVLTF,TGTGCCAGCAGTTGGGGATCTTACTCTGGGGCCAACGTCCTGACTTTC
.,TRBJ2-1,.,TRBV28,CASRPTDYNEQFF,TGTGCCAGCAGACCGACGGATTACAATGAGCAGTTCTTC
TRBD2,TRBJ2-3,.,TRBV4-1,CASSHRGLAGLSNTDTQYF,TGCGCCAGCAGCCACCGGGGACTAGCGGGATTAAGCAACACAGATACGCAGTATTTT
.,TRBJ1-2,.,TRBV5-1,CASSPDPATNYGYTF,TGCGCCAGCAGCCCGGACCCAGCAACGAACTATGGCTACACCTTC
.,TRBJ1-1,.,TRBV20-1,CSASQNTEAFF,TGCAGTGCTAGCCAGAACACTGAAGCTTTCTTT
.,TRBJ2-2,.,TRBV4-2,CASSSQAGNTGELFF,TGTGCCAGCAGCTCCCAAGCGGGGAACACCGGGGAGCTGTTTTTT
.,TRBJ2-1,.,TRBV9,CASSAGRGVGDEQFF,TGTGCCAGCAGCGCGGGCAGGGGCGTGGGCGATGAGCAGTTCTTC
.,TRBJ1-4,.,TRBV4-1,CASSQGQGNEKLFF,TGCGCCAGCAGCCAAGGCCAGGGTAACGAAAAACTGTTTTTT
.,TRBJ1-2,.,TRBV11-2,CASSLGQYGYTF,TGTGCCAGCAGCTTAGGACAGTATGGCTACACCTTC
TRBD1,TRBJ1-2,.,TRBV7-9,CASSPGQGNYGYTF,TGTGCCAGCAGCCCTGGACAGGGCAACTATGGCTACACCTTC
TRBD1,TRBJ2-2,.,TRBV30,CAWSGAGGYTGELFF,TGTGCCTGGAGTGGGGCAGGGGGCTACACCGGGGAGCTGTTTTTT
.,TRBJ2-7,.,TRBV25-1,CASKSGYEQYF,TGTGCCTCGAAAAGCGGCTACGAGCAGTACTTC
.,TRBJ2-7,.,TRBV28,CASSTLLGATSEQYF,TGTGCCAGCAGCACCCTCTTGGGGGCAACCTCCGAGCAGTACTTC
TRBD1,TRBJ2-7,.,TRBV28,CASNTGVHEQYF,TGTGCCAGCAATACAGGGGTCCACGAGCAGTACTTC
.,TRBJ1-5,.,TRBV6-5,CASSYSEDSPQHF,TGTGCCAGCAGTTACTCGGAGGACTCACCCCAGCATTTT
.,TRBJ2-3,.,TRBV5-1,CASSQYRGSGDTQYF,TGCGCCAGCAGCCAATACCGGGGAAGCGGAGATACGCAGTATTTT
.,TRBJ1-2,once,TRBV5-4,CASSFNGVSLGYTF,TGTGCCAGCAGCTTTAATGGAGTTAGTTTAGGCTACACCTTC
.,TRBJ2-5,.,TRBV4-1,CASSQAQSYQETQYF,TGCGCCAGCAGCCAAGCGCAGTCGTACCAAGAGACCCAGTACTTC